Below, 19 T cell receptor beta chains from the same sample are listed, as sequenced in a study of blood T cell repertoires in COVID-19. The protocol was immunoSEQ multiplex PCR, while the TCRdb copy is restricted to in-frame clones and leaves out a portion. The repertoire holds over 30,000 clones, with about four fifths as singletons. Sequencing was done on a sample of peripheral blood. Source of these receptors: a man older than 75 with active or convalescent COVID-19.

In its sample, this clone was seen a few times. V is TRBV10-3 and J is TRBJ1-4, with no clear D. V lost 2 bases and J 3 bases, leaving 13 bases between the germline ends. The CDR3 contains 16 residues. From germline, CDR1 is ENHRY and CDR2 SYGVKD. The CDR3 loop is CAISEVGSGANEKLFF. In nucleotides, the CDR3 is TGTGCCATCAGTGAGGTTGGCTCCGGGGCTAATGAAAAACTGTTTTTT.

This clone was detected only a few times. CDR3 loop: CASSSPWSGSYEQYF. The CDR3 DNA follows: TGTGCCAGCAGCTCACCCTGGAGTGGCTCCTACGAGCAGTACTTC. The gene calls are TRBV5-4 and TRBJ2-7; no definite D call. This CDR3 has 15 amino acids. Per germline, CDR1 SGHNT and CDR2 YYREEE (reference sequence). V lost 3 bases, J lost 0 bases, and 13 bases lay in between.

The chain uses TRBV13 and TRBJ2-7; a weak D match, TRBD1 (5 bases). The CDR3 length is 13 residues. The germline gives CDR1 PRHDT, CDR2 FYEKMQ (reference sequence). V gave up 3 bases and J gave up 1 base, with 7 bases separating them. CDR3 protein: CASSFAGSYEQYF. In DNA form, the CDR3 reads TGTGCCAGCAGCTTCGCAGGGTCCTACGAGCAGTACTTC.

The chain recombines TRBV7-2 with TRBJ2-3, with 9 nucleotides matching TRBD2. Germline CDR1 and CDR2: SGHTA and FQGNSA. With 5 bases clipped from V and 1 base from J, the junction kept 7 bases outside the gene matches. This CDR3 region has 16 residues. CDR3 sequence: CASSPGLALGTDTQYF. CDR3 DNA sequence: TGTGCCAGCAGCCCAGGACTAGCGCTAGGCACAGATACGCAGTATTTT. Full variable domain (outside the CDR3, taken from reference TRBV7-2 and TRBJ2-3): GAGVSQSPSNKVTEKGKDVELRCDPISGHTALYWYRQSLGQGLEFLIYFQGNSAPDKSGLPSDRFSAERTGGSVSTLTIQRTQQEDSAVYLCASSPGLALGTDTQYFGPGTRLTVL.

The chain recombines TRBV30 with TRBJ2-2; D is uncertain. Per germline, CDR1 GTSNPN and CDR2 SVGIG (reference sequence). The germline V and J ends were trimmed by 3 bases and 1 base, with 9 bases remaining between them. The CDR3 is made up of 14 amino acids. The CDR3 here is CAWRRTKNTGELFF. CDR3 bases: TGTGCCTGGAGGCGAACTAAGAACACCGGGGAGCTGTTTTTT. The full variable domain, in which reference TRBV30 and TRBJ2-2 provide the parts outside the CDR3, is SQTIHQWPATLVQPVGSPLSLECTVEGTSNPNLYWYRQAAGRGLQLLFYSVGIGQISSEVPQNLSASRPQDRQFILSSKKLLLSDSGFYLCAWRRTKNTGELFFGEGSRLTVL.

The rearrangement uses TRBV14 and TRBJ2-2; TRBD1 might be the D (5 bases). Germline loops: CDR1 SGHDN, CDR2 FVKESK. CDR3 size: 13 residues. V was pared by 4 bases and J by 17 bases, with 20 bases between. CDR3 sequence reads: CASSLSAVGRKFF. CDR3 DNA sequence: TGTGCCAGCAGCCTATCCGCTGTGGGGCGCAAATTTTTT.

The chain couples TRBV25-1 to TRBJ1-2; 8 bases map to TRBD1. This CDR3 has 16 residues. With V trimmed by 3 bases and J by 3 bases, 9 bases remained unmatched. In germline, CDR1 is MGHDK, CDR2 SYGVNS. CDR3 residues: CASSELGTGDYYGYTF. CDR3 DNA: TGTGCCAGCAGTGAGCTAGGGACAGGAGATTACTATGGCTACACCTTC.

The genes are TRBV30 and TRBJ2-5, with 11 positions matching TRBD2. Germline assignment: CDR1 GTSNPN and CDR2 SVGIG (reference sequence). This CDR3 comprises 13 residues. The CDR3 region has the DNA TGTGCTCTGGGTAGCGGGGGGGGCCGGGCCCAGTACTTC. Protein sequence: CALGSGGGRAQYF.

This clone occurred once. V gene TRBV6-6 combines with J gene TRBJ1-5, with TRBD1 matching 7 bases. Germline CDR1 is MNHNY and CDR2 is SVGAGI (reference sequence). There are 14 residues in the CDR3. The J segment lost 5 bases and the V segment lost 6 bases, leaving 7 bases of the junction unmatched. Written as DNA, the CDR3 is TGTGCCAGCAGCTCTACAGGGGTCGATCAGCCCCAGCATTTT. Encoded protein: CASSSTGVDQPQHF.

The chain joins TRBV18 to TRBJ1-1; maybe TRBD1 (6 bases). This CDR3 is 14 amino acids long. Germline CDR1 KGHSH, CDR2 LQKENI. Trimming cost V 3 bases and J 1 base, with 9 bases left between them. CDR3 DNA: TGTGCCAGCTCACCCCAAGGGGGGAACACTGAAGCTTTCTTT. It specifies CASSPQGGNTEAFF.

As DNA, the CDR3 is TGTGCCAGCAGCTTTGGCGGGAGAGCCTACGAGCAGTACTTC. The encoded protein is CASSFGGRAYEQYF. V and J are TRBV7-9 and TRBJ2-7; the match to TRBD2 covers 7 bases. Germline V gene data show CDR1 as SEHNR and CDR2 as FQNEAQ (reference sequence). V shed 3 bases and J 2 bases; nucleotides not matched to a gene: 4. This CDR3 is 14 amino acids long.

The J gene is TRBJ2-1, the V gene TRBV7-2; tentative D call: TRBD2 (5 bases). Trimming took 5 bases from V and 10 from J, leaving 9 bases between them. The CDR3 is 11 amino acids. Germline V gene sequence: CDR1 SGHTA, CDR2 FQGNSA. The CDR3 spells CASSVSVEQFF. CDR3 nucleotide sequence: TGTGCCAGCAGCGTTAGCGTGGAGCAGTTCTTC.

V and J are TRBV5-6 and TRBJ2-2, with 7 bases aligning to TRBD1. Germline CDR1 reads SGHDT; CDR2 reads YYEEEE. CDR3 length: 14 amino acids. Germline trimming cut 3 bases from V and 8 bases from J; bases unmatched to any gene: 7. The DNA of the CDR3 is TGTGCCAGCAGCTCTAAGACAGGGTGGGGGGAGCTGTTTTTT. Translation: CASSSKTGWGELFF. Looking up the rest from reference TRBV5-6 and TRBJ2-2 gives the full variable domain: DAGVTQSPTHLIKTRGQQVTLRCSPKSGHDTVSWYQQALGQGPQFIFQYYEEEERQRGNFPDRFSGHQFPNYSSELNVNALLLGDSALYLCASSSKTGWGELFFGEGSRLTVL.

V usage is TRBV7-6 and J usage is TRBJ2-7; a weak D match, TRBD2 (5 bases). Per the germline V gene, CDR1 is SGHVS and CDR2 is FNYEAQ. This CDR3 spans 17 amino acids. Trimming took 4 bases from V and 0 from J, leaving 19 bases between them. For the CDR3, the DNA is TGTGCCAGCAGCTCGGACTCAAGCAGGATTAGCTCCTACGAGCAGTACTTC. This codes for CASSSDSSRISSYEQYF.

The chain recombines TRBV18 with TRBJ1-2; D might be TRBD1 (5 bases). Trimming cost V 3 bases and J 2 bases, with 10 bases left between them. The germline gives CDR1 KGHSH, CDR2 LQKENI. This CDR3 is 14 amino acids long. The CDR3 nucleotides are TGTGCCAGCTCACCGCTTGGACAAAACTATGGCTACACCTTC. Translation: CASSPLGQNYGYTF.

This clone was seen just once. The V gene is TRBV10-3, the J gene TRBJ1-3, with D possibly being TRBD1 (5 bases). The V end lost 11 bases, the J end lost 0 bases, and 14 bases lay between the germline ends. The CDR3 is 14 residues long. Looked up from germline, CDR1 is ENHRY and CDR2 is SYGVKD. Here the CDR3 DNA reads TGTGCCTCAGACCCGGGGGGCTCTGGAAACACCATATATTTT. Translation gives CASDPGGSGNTIYF.

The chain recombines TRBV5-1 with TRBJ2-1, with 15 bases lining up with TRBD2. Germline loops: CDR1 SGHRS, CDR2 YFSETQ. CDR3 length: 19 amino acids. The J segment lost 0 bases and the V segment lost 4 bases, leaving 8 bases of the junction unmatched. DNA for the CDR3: TGCGCCAGCAGCGCCGCGGGGACTAGCGGGAGGAGCTCCTACAATGAGCAGTTCTTC. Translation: CASSAAGTSGRSSYNEQFF.

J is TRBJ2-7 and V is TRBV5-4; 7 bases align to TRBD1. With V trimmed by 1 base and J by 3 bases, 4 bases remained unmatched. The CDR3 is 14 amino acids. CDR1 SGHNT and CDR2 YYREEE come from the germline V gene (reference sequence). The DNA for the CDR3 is TGTGCCAGCAGCTTGCGGGACAGAAACTACGAGCAGTACTTC. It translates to CASSLRDRNYEQYF.

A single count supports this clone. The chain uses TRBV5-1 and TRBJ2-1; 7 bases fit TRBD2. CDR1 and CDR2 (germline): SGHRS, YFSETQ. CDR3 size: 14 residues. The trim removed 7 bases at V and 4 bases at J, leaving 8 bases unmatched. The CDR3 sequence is CASGRAGEYNEQFF. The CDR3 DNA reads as TGCGCCAGCGGGAGGGCAGGAGAATACAATGAGCAGTTCTTC.